Below are 21 T cell receptor beta chains sequenced from a single sample in a study of blood T cell repertoires in COVID-19. Generated by immunoSEQ multiplex PCR, the TCRdb table keeps only in-frame clones and is missing some. Of about 290,000 clones in the sample, roughly 89% were seen once. The material sequenced was peripheral blood. Receptor source: a middle-aged man with acute or convalescent COVID-19.

The chain uses TRBV18 and TRBJ1-3, with TRBD1 matching over 8 bases. From germline, CDR1 is KGHSH and CDR2 LQKENI. The V gene end was trimmed by 5 bases and the J gene end by 2 bases; junction bases not matched to a gene: 5. This CDR3 has 15 residues. The CDR3 spells CASSADRGPGNTIYF. The DNA of the CDR3 is TGTGCCAGCTCAGCCGACAGGGGCCCTGGAAACACCATATATTTT.

The chain uses TRBV30 and TRBJ1-4, with 10 bases lining up with TRBD1. The CDR3 covers 15 residues. V shed 4 bases and J 4 bases; nucleotides not matched to a gene: 6. Germline V lookup: CDR1 GTSNPN, CDR2 SVGIG (reference sequence). In nucleotides, the CDR3 is TGTGCCTGGACGGGACAGGGGATGATTAATGAAAAACTGTTTTTT. Amino acid sequence: CAWTGQGMINEKLFF.

The V call is TRBV11-2, the J call TRBJ2-5; TRBD2 matches 10 bases. CDR3 length equals 15 residues. Trimming took 6 bases from V and 2 from J; bases not matched to a gene: 6. Germline V gene sequence: CDR1 SGHAT, CDR2 FQNNGV. The CDR3 DNA reads TGTGCCAGCAGGCCCCCGGGACTAGCGCAAGAGACCCAGTACTTC. Encoded protein: CASRPPGLAQETQYF.

The chain has TRBV6-5 and TRBJ1-2; D gene ambiguous. Looked up from germline, CDR1 is MNHEY and CDR2 is SVGAGI. The CDR3 loop spans 13 amino acids. V gave up 6 bases and J gave up 8 bases, with 16 bases separating them. The CDR3 DNA sequence: TGTGCCAGCAGCCCGGATATGGACTGGGGCTACACCTTC. Its translation is CASSPDMDWGYTF.

The chain is built from TRBV6-6 and TRBJ2-7; D is possibly TRBD2 (5 bases). Germline lookup yields CDR1 MNHNY and CDR2 SVGAGI (reference sequence). The CDR3 has 17 residues. Trimming shortened V by 5 bases and J by 4 bases, and 24 bases separated the two germline ends. In DNA form, the CDR3 reads TGTGCCAGCAGTCACCAGGCCTTCTCAGGACTTGGGTACGAGCAGTACTTC. Translation: CASSHQAFSGLGYEQYF.

The genes are TRBV27 and TRBJ1-5, with D perhaps matching TRBD1 (6 bases). Trimming left V 3 bases short and J 9 bases short, with 15 bases between. The CDR3 covers 14 residues. Germline CDR1 MNHEY, CDR2 SMNVEV (reference sequence). This CDR3 is CASSFAGEGGPQHF. CDR3 nucleotides: TGTGCCAGCAGTTTTGCGGGGGAGGGGGGGCCCCAGCATTTT.

The chain carries TRBV5-1 and TRBJ1-2, with D possibly matching TRBD1 (6 bases). V shed 2 bases and J shed 5 bases, with 16 bases lying between them. CDR1 and CDR2 (germline): SGHRS, YFSETQ. The CDR3 is made up of 15 amino acids. CDR3 sequence (DNA): TGCGCCAGCAGCTTTTCGGGACAATCTTCATATGGCTACACCTTC. This encodes CASSFSGQSSYGYTF.

There are a few counts of this clone. CDR3 loop: CASSITGNTDTQYF. CDR3 sequence (DNA): TGTGCCAGTAGTATTACAGGGAACACAGATACGCAGTATTTT. The rearrangement links TRBV19 to TRBJ2-3, with D possibly TRBD1 on 6 matching bases. Per the germline V gene, CDR1 is LNHDA and CDR2 is SQIVND (reference sequence). This CDR3 spans 14 amino acids. V lost 3 bases and J 2 bases, leaving 9 bases between the germline ends.

The genes are TRBV7-2 and TRBJ2-7; 8 nucleotides agree with TRBD2. The germline CDR1 and CDR2 sequences are SGHTA and FQGNSA. This CDR3 has 17 amino acids. The trim removed 1 base at V and 2 bases at J, leaving 10 bases unmatched. This chain's CDR3 is CASSLVEISGAAYEQYF. DNA of the CDR3: TGTGCCAGCAGCTTAGTTGAGATTAGCGGGGCTGCCTACGAGCAGTACTTC. The whole variable domain, remainder taken from reference TRBV7-2 and TRBJ2-7, is GAGVSQSPSNKVTEKGKDVELRCDPISGHTALYWYRQSLGQGLEFLIYFQGNSAPDKSGLPSDRFSAERTGGSVSTLTIQRTQQEDSAVYLCASSLVEISGAAYEQYFGPGTRLTVT.

The chain recombines TRBV12-5 with TRBJ2-3; no definite D call. The CDR3 spans 15 residues. V lost 0 bases and J 4 bases, leaving 11 bases between the germline ends. Germline V CDR1 and CDR2: LGHNT, FRNRAP. For the CDR3, the DNA is TGTGCTAGTGGTTTGGTAGTGAGCTCCGCAGATACGCAGTATTTT. Translated: CASGLVVSSADTQYF.

The chain recombines TRBV5-1 with TRBJ2-3; no definite D call. V lost 8 bases and J 2 bases, leaving 12 bases between the germline ends. Germline loops: CDR1 SGHRS, CDR2 YFSETQ. The CDR3 extends over 13 amino acids. The CDR3: CASRRGSTDTQYF. DNA of the CDR3: TGCGCCAGTAGAAGAGGATCCACAGATACGCAGTATTTT. Filled out from reference TRBV5-1 and TRBJ2-3, the complete variable domain reads KAGVTQTPRYLIKTRGQQVTLSCSPISGHRSVSWYQQTPGQGLQFLFEYFSETQRNKGNFPGRFSGRQFSNSRSEMNVSTLELGDSALYLCASRRGSTDTQYFGPGTRLTVL.

The V gene is TRBV27, the J gene TRBJ1-3; 8 bases align to TRBD1. The ends lost 5 bases at V and 4 bases at J; junction bases unmatched: 10. Germline V gene sequence: CDR1 MNHEY, CDR2 SMNVEV (reference sequence). The CDR3 length is 16 residues. The CDR3 DNA reads as TGTGCCAGCAGTAAAGAGGGACAGGCGAGAGGAAACACCATATATTTT. This sequence encodes CASSKEGQARGNTIYF.

The V call is TRBV5-1, the J call TRBJ1-2, with D possibly matching TRBD1 (5 bases). CDR1 is SGHRS, CDR2 YFSETQ, per germline. V shed 4 bases and J shed 7 bases, with 14 bases lying between them. The CDR3 consists of 13 residues. CDR3 protein: CASSQGGASGYTF. The CDR3 bases are TGCGCCAGCAGCCAGGGCGGGGCCAGTGGCTACACCTTC.

The chain employs TRBV19 and TRBJ1-2, with D maybe TRBD1 (6 bases). Germline V gene data show CDR1 as LNHDA and CDR2 as SQIVND (reference sequence). CDR3 length: 14 amino acids. The ends were cut back, 7 bases at V and 2 bases at J, with 14 bases in the middle. Here the CDR3 reads CASMFRGRNYGYTF. For the CDR3, the DNA is TGTGCCAGTATGTTCAGGGGCAGGAACTATGGCTACACCTTC. Variable domain in full (rest from reference TRBV19 and TRBJ1-2): DGGITQSPKYLFRKEGQNVTLSCEQNLNHDAMYWYRQDPGQGLRLIYYSQIVNDFQKGDIAEGYSVSREKKESFPLTVTSAQKNPTAFYLCASMFRGRNYGYTFGSGTRLTVV.

The V gene is TRBV14, the J gene TRBJ1-1; D perhaps matches TRBD1 (6 bases). This CDR3 region has 16 residues. Trimming took off 2 bases at V and 3 bases at J, with 16 bases between the two ends. Germline CDR1 is SGHDN and CDR2 is FVKESK. The DNA for the CDR3 is TGTGCCAGCAGCCAATACACAGGGAGGGATCACACTGAAGCTTTCTTT. This sequence encodes CASSQYTGRDHTEAFF.

The chain is built from TRBV2 and TRBJ2-7; a weak D match, TRBD2 (5 bases). CDR3 length equals 14 residues. Trimming shortened V by 3 bases and J by 0 bases, and 9 bases separated the two germline ends. CDR1 and CDR2 from the germline V gene are SNHLY and FYNNEI. The CDR3 protein is CASSDPSPSYEQYF. The CDR3 DNA reads as TGTGCCAGCAGTGACCCTAGCCCCTCCTACGAGCAGTACTTC. Combining the CDR3 with reference TRBV2 and TRBJ2-7 gives the whole variable domain EPEVTQTPSHQVTQMGQEVILRCVPISNHLYFYWYRQILGQKVEFLVSFYNNEISEKSEIFDDQFSVERPDGSNFTLKIRSTKLEDSAMYFCASSDPSPSYEQYFGPGTRLTVT.

This clone was detected a few times. The chain recombines TRBV14 with TRBJ2-1; D might be TRBD1 (5 bases). There are 13 residues in the CDR3. CDR1 is SGHDN, CDR2 FVKESK, per germline. V was pared by 4 bases and J by 4 bases, with 8 bases between. The CDR3 DNA reads as TGTGCCAGCAGCCTCCAGGGTTACAATGAGCAGTTCTTC. Protein: CASSLQGYNEQFF.

The CDR3 nucleotides are TGTGCCAGCAGCTTGGGTTTAGGCGCGGGGGTCTTTAACACCGGGGAGCTGTTTTTT. It yields the protein CASSLGLGAGVFNTGELFF. The genes are TRBV5-5 and TRBJ2-2; 7 bases map to TRBD2. In germline, CDR1 is SGHKS, CDR2 YYEKEE (reference sequence). CDR3 length: 19 amino acids. J was trimmed by 2 bases and V by 0 bases; bases with no gene match: 13.

This chain joins TRBV5-6 and TRBJ2-1; 8 bases are a match to TRBD1. The V segment lost 3 bases and the J segment 7 bases; nucleotides outside the gene matches: 0. Looked up from germline, CDR1 is SGHDT and CDR2 is YYEEEE. This CDR3 spans 12 amino acids. The CDR3 bases are TGTGCCAGCAGCTGGGACAGGAATGAGCAGTTCTTC. It codes for CASSWDRNEQFF.

The V gene is TRBV7-9, the J gene TRBJ1-1; 9 bases are a match to TRBD1. With 4 bases clipped from V and 3 bases from J, the junction kept 0 bases outside the gene matches. The germline gives CDR1 SEHNR, CDR2 FQNEAQ (reference sequence). The CDR3 length is 13 residues. CDR3 sequence reads: CASSWTGDTEAFF. The CDR3, as DNA: TGTGCCAGCAGCTGGACAGGGGACACTGAAGCTTTCTTT.

The CDR3 here is CASSEMDRGIWPQHF. The CDR3 DNA reads TGTGCCAGCAGTGAGATGGACAGGGGTATCTGGCCCCAGCATTTT. The chain links TRBV2 to TRBJ1-5; 9 bases match TRBD1. This CDR3 comprises 15 residues. V was pared by 3 bases and J by 9 bases, with 9 bases of the junction left unmatched. CDR1 and CDR2 from the germline V gene are SNHLY and FYNNEI.